Following are 20 T cell receptor beta chains from one sample sequenced in a study of cytomegalovirus exposure and HLA in healthy donors (dated 2017 in TCRdb). The method behind the library was the immunoSEQ multiplex PCR assay. A mixture of 60 forward primers for TCR Vbeta segments and 13 reverse primers for TCR Jbeta segments was used in the multiplex PCR. TCRdb took this table from immuneACCESS and kept in-frame rearrangements with V and J called. Such tables lack part of the clones; where checked against another copy, unresolved V genes explain under half of the gap, and the rest is unexplained. The sample table shows around 140,000 clones, and roughly 76% are seen once. The ten top clones hold roughly 1.6% of the sample. Sample: PBMCs. Receptors were obtained from a female donor in good health and CMV-seronegative.

V gene TRBV5-4 combines with J gene TRBJ2-1; the match to TRBD1 covers 10 bases. J was trimmed by 9 bases and V by 0 bases; bases with no gene match: 3. The CDR3 has 14 amino acids. The germline gives CDR1 SGHNT, CDR2 YYREEE (reference sequence). The CDR3 protein is CASSLGDRGAEQFF. CDR3 DNA sequence: TGTGCCAGCAGCTTGGGGGACAGGGGCGCTGAGCAGTTCTTC.

The CDR3 protein is CASSAGTGGYEQYF. The DNA of the CDR3 is TGTGCCAGCAGCGCCGGGACAGGGGGCTACGAGCAGTACTTC. The V call is TRBV5-4, the J call TRBJ2-7; the match to TRBD1 covers 11 bases. The CDR3 is 14 amino acids. The J segment lost 3 bases and the V segment lost 4 bases, leaving 3 bases of the junction unmatched. CDR1 is SGHNT and CDR2 is YYREEE in the germline V gene (reference sequence).

This chain joins TRBV7-3 and TRBJ2-1; 11 bases agree with TRBD2. The V and J ends lost 5 bases and 4 bases, in that order; junction bases with no gene match: 4. Germline CDR1 reads SGHTA; CDR2 reads FQGTGA. The CDR3 length is 15 residues. This chain's CDR3 is CASSPTSGSYNEQFF. The CDR3 DNA is TGTGCCAGCAGCCCAACTAGCGGGAGTTACAATGAGCAGTTCTTC.

This clone was detected once. The V call is TRBV5-4, the J call TRBJ1-1, with 8 bases aligning to TRBD1. Germline loops: CDR1 SGHNT, CDR2 YYREEE (reference sequence). The CDR3 spans 15 residues. Trimming removed 4 bases from V and 6 bases from J; junction bases left unmatched: 11. The CDR3 region is CASSTQDRGWAEAFF. In nucleotides, the CDR3 is TGTGCCAGCAGCACCCAAGACAGGGGTTGGGCTGAAGCTTTCTTT.

The CDR3, as DNA: TGTGCCAGCAGCTTAGGCGGACAACCCACAGATACGCAGTATTTT. Protein: CASSLGGQPTDTQYF. V gene TRBV11-3 combines with J gene TRBJ2-3, with D possibly being TRBD1 (5 bases). V lost 1 base and J lost 2, with 10 bases in between. The CDR3 totals 15 residues. Germline CDR1 SGHNT, CDR2 YENEEA.

The chain carries TRBV7-9 and TRBJ1-5; the D is unclear. Germline-derived CDR1 and CDR2 are SEHNR and FQNEAQ (reference sequence). Trimming removed 6 bases at V and 0 bases at J, with 6 bases between. This CDR3 comprises 13 residues. CDR3 sequence (DNA): TGTGCCAGCAGTACAGATAGCAATCAGCCCCAGCATTTT. Protein sequence: CASSTDSNQPQHF.

V is TRBV28 and J is TRBJ2-7, with 10 bases fitting TRBD2. Trimming cost V 5 bases and J 4 bases; bases outside gene matches: 8. CDR1 is MDHEN, CDR2 SYDVKM, per germline. The CDR3 extends over 15 amino acids. The CDR3 region is CASSTSSGSRYEQYF. The DNA of the CDR3 is TGTGCCAGCAGTACCTCTAGCGGGAGTAGGTACGAGCAGTACTTC.

V gene TRBV9 combines with J gene TRBJ2-3; a weak D match, TRBD1 (6 bases). V was pared by 2 bases and J by 4 bases, with 14 bases between. The V gene's germline CDR1 is SGDLS and CDR2 YYNGEE. The CDR3 runs to 15 residues. CDR3 DNA: TGTGCCAGCAGCGTTACAACAGGGTCGGCAGATACGCAGTATTTT. Translated: CASSVTTGSADTQYF.

The genes are TRBV2 and TRBJ2-3; D is possibly TRBD1 (6 bases). This CDR3 region has 19 residues. The germline V gene encodes CDR1 SNHLY and CDR2 FYNNEI. Deletions cut 7 bases from V and 3 bases from J, with 29 bases between. CDR3 bases: TGTGCCAGCAATATATGGACAGTACAGGGCAAGAAAGCGACAGATACGCAGTATTTT. The encoded protein is CASNIWTVQGKKATDTQYF.

The V and J genes are TRBV19 and TRBJ2-6; 9 bases are a match to TRBD1. The CDR3 totals 17 residues. Germline values: CDR1 LNHDA, CDR2 SQIVND (reference sequence). V gave up 4 bases and J gave up 0 bases; unmatched junction bases: 4. CDR3 in amino acids: CASSTGQGSSGANVLTF. The CDR3 bases are TGTGCCAGTAGTACCGGACAGGGGAGCTCTGGGGCCAACGTCCTGACTTTC. The entire variable domain, with the rest obtained from reference TRBV19 and TRBJ2-6, is as follows: DGGITQSPKYLFRKEGQNVTLSCEQNLNHDAMYWYRQDPGQGLRLIYYSQIVNDFQKGDIAEGYSVSREKKESFPLTVTSAQKNPTAFYLCASSTGQGSSGANVLTFGAGSRLTVL.

The J gene is TRBJ2-7, the V gene TRBV15; D is perhaps TRBD1 (6 bases). CDR3 length equals 15 residues. In germline, CDR1 is LNHNV, CDR2 YYDKDF (reference sequence). The V gene lost 5 bases and the J gene lost 0 bases, with 14 bases spanning the gap. CDR3 nucleotide sequence: TGTGCCACCAGCGACAGGCTCAGGAGCTCCTACGAGCAGTACTTC. Its protein product is CATSDRLRSSYEQYF.

CDR3 residues: CASSQGVGSNQPQHF. CDR3 in DNA: TGCGCCAGCAGCCAGGGGGTAGGAAGCAATCAGCCCCAGCATTTT. The chain joins TRBV5-1 to TRBJ1-5; TRBD1 matches 7 bases. This CDR3 region has 15 residues. V lost 4 bases, J lost 1 base, and 5 bases stayed unmatched. Per the germline V gene, CDR1 is SGHRS and CDR2 is YFSETQ.

The V and J genes are TRBV9 and TRBJ2-5, with TRBD1 matching 7 bases. From germline, CDR1 is SGDLS and CDR2 YYNGEE. V was pared by 2 bases and J by 10 bases, with 17 bases of the junction left unmatched. This CDR3 is 16 amino acids long. The CDR3 DNA reads TGTGCCAGCAGCGTGGGCCTTGGACAGGTAGACCGGGTCCAGTACTTC. Its translation: CASSVGLGQVDRVQYF.

J is TRBJ2-3 and V is TRBV27, with a weak D call TRBD2 (6 bases). The CDR3 length is 15 residues. V gave up 0 bases and J gave up 6 bases, with 13 bases separating them. The germline V gene has CDR1 MNHEY and CDR2 SMNVEV (reference sequence). DNA of the CDR3: TGTGCCAGCAGTTTATCTGGGACTCTAAGGGATACGCAGTATTTT. This sequence encodes CASSLSGTLRDTQYF.

The gene calls are TRBV7-2 and TRBJ2-1; TRBD2 aligns across 8 bases. Unmatched junction bases numbered 11, after V lost 5 bases and J lost 8 bases. This CDR3 contains 15 residues. Germline CDR1 and CDR2: SGHTA and FQGNSA. The CDR3 loop reads CASSLDETSVYEQFF. CDR3 in DNA: TGTGCCAGCAGCCTCGATGAGACTAGCGTCTATGAGCAGTTCTTC. The variable domain in full, with the rest retrieved from reference TRBV7-2 and TRBJ2-1, is GAGVSQSPSNKVTEKGKDVELRCDPISGHTALYWYRQSLGQGLEFLIYFQGNSAPDKSGLPSDRFSAERTGGSVSTLTIQRTQQEDSAVYLCASSLDETSVYEQFFGPGTRLTVL.

The V and J genes are TRBV19 and TRBJ2-2; 15 bases are shared with TRBD2. Germline V gene lookup returns CDR1 LNHDA and CDR2 SQIVND (reference sequence). Unmatched junction bases numbered 4, after V lost 7 bases and J lost 1 base. The CDR3 has 17 amino acids. CDR3 nucleotides: TGTGCCAGTACGGGGACTAGCGGGAGGAAGAACACCGGGGAGCTGTTTTTT. Its protein is CASTGTSGRKNTGELFF.

The V and J genes are TRBV14 and TRBJ2-5, with unresolved D. Trimming shortened V by 0 bases and J by 5 bases, and 4 bases separated the two germline ends. The length of the CDR3 is 12 residues. CDR1 is SGHDN, CDR2 FVKESK, per germline. The CDR3 protein is CASSQDLETQYF. For the CDR3, the DNA is TGTGCCAGCAGCCAAGATCTGGAGACCCAGTACTTC.

This chain links TRBV5-6 with TRBJ1-5, with D possibly matching TRBD1 (5 bases). V was cut by 2 bases and J by 2 bases, with 17 bases left in between. The CDR3 contains 17 residues. Germline values: CDR1 SGHDT, CDR2 YYEEEE. CDR3 protein: CASSFAMGIGGNQPQHF. CDR3 DNA: TGTGCCAGCAGCTTCGCCATGGGGATAGGGGGCAATCAGCCCCAGCATTTT.

This clone turned up a few times. This chain uses TRBV5-6 with TRBJ1-1; 10 bases map to TRBD1. The CDR3 loop spans 14 amino acids. V lost 3 bases to trimming and J lost 5 bases; unmatched junction nucleotides: 4. In germline, CDR1 is SGHDT, CDR2 YYEEEE. CDR3 protein: CASSSDRGITEAFF. The CDR3 DNA follows: TGTGCCAGCAGCTCGGACAGGGGGATAACTGAAGCTTTCTTT.

This clone was seen more than once but under ten times. The chain joins TRBV5-4 to TRBJ2-7; the match to TRBD1 covers 8 bases. Per the germline V gene, CDR1 is SGHNT and CDR2 is YYREEE (reference sequence). V shed 3 bases, J shed 6 bases, and the junction held 11 bases outside the gene matches. The CDR3 covers 15 residues. CDR3 in DNA: TGTGCCAGCAGCTCGCAGGGGGCGCGGGTCGGCGAGCAGTACTTC. It codes for CASSSQGARVGEQYF.